This T cell receptor beta chain was identified during a study of T cell repertoires in cytomegalovirus infection. Study overall: CMV infection together with matching HLA type was indicated by public TCR beta signatures. Study-level results: CMV carriers with the relevant HLA were identified by cumulative public TCR beta family frequency. The ex vivo response was dominated by HLA-C-restricted CMV-specific TCR beta clonotypes.

The junction had 3 bases not matched to a gene; V was cut back by 5 bases and J by 0 bases. In germline, CDR1 is LNHDA, CDR2 SQIVND (reference sequence). This CDR3 comprises 17 residues. This clonotype has only a few counts. Its target is unknown. TCRdb itself ran the reads through MiXCR, one entry per CDR3 protein. The sample consists of about 310,000 distinct CDR3 sequences, roughly 16% of them appearing once. The sequence came from a human donor in good health (CMV status not recorded). Some clones in this sample may be carry-over from other donors' samples. Sequenced sample: PBMCs. V gene TRBV19 combines with J gene TRBJ2-6; TRBD1 matches 11 bases. This CDR3 is CASSPGTGGSGANVLTF. The CDR3 bases are TGTGCCAGTAGTCCGGGGACAGGGGGCTCTGGGGCCAACGTCCTGACTTTC.